This TCR beta chain was sequenced during a study of CD8+ T cells in alopecia areata (dated by TCRdb to about 2018). Context from the whole study: The treated patients, all with moderate-to-severe alopecia areata, were enrolled in an open-label pilot trial of oral tofacitinib given at 5 to 10 mg twice daily. To study T cell clonal expansion in alopecia areata, the researchers applied high-throughput TCRbeta sequencing to both the C3H/HeJ mouse model and human patients. TCRbeta CDR3 regions were amplified by immunoSEQ multiplex PCR with 35 Vbeta forward and 13 Jbeta reverse primers. RNA came from the PAXgene miRNA kit for fixed scalp, the miRNeasy kit for PBMCs, and the RNeasy kit for mouse skin. Biopsies were taken from tofacitinib-treated patients at baseline and again at 4 and 24 weeks into treatment, and several of those patients also had a later scalp biopsy. Disease severity in treated patients was measured with the SALT score, which quantifies the percentage of affected scalp surface area. Scalp clonality was compared among normal scalp (n=4), patchy alopecia areata scalp (n=8), and alopecia totalis/universalis scalp (n=8). In humans, TCRbeta sequencing was performed on scalp tissue and on sorted CD4+ and CD8+ peripheral blood T cells from healthy controls and from patients with patchy or totalis/universalis alopecia areata. Patients received tofacitinib for 6 to 18 months and were then followed off drug for 6 months to check for delayed response and recurrence.

V was cut back by 5 bases and J by 1 base, leaving a gap of 15 bases between them. Taken from the germline V gene, the CDR1 and CDR2 loops are SGHVS and FQNEAQ. The CDR3, from cysteine to phenylalanine, totals 16 residues. The retained sequence is limited to the CDR3, 48 bases, with the frame set at the first base. With respect to this clone: Its antigen is currently not known. Base qualities are not recorded, but no much larger clone differs from it by a single base.

What the research found in general, with its limitations: Scalp clonality and the number of expanded CD8+ clones among the top 100 scalp clones were significantly decreased by tofacitinib. Many expanded lesional clones were found to persist in scalp and blood during tofacitinib treatment, and relapse after treatment cessation may be partly explained by this persistence. The treated cohort was small, with a single nonresponder, so links between baseline CD8+ expansion and response need larger studies. Shared TCR sequences between patients were less evident than in mice, which may be partly attributable to HLA diversity in the patient population. Compared with normal scalp, lesional scalp had higher clonality and more expanded CD8+ clones, particularly in alopecia totalis/universalis, a pattern that suggests antigenic drive. Resident alphabeta T cells in normal human skin are also sequenced, complicating scalp TCR repertoire analysis, unlike mouse skin dominated by gammadelta T cells.

Library preparation used the immunoSEQ multiplex PCR assay. For TCR sequencing, RNA was extracted from every sample and reverse transcribed into cDNA to serve as template. SuperScript III was used for first-strand cDNA synthesis, primed with a 2:1 mix of oligo-dT and random hexamers. A synthetic immune receptor repertoire was used to gauge amplification bias, and whatever bias remained was removed computationally. The paper's data handling went like this. Raw reads were preprocessed to remove errors, and CDR3 was defined according to IMGT conventions as the region from the conserved cysteine to phenylalanine. To get clonality, Shannon entropy was normalized by log2 of the number of productive unique TCRs and the result was subtracted from 1. Whether each scalp clone was CD4 or CD8 was inferred by checking scalp TCRbeta sequences against the CD4 and CD8 repertoires from sorted blood. TCRdb mirrors the immuneACCESS table, restricted to in-frame sequences. Some clones are absent from its copies; in checked studies, under half trace to an unresolved V gene, and the reason for the others is unknown. V and J calls plus clone size are reproduced from that table; the DNA served to infer D and trimming. Present in this sample are a few hundred thousand clones, roughly two fifths of which were seen just once. Together, the top ten hold around 0.48% of the sample.

Reading the label with the study, this specimen's treatment or condition is: oral pan-JAK inhibitor, 5-10 mg twice daily. Lesional scalp punch biopsies and peripheral blood were collected from alopecia areata patients. After PBMCs were isolated by density centrifugation and stained for CD3, CD4 and CD8, a FACSAria was used to sort CD4+ and CD8+ T cells. The rearrangement combines TRBV7-8 with TRBJ1-5, with the D gene too uncertain to name. The sequence was obtained from a human donor with alopecia areata. This sample comprised CD4+ T cells sorted from blood, obtained around week 31, from a patient treated with tofacitinib. The encoded CDR3 is CASSVEGRESNQPQHF. The DNA is TGTGCCAGCAGCGTAGAGGGTAGGGAGAGCAATCAGCCCCAGCATTTT.